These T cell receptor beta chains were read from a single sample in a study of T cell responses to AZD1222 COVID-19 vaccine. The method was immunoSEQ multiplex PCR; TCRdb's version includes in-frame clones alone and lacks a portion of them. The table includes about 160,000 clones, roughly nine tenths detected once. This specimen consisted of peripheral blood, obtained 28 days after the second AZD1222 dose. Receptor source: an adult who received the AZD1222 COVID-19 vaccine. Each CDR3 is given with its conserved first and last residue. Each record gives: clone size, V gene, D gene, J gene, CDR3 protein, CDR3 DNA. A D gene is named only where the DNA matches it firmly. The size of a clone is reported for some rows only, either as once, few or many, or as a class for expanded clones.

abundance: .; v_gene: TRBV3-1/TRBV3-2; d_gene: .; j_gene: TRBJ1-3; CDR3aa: CASSQDLGAGGNTIYF; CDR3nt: TGTGCCAGCAGCCAAGACTTAGGGGCGGGTGGAAACACCATATATTTT
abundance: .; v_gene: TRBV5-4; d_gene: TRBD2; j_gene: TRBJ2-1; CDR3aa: CASSSGGLAGLEQFF; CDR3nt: TGTGCCAGCAGCTCCGGGGGACTAGCGGGGTTAGAGCAGTTCTTC
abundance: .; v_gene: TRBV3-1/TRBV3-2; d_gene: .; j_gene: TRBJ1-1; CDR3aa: CASSALRGNAFF; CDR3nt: TGTGCCAGCAGCGCCCTTCGGGGGAATGCTTTCTTT
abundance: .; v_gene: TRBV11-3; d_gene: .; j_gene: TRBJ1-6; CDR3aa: CASRRAWDSPLHF; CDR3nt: TGTGCCAGCAGGAGGGCCTGGGATTCACCCCTCCACTTT
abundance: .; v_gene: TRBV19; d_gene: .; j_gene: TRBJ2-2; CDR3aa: CASSPDMNTGELFF; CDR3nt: TGTGCCAGTAGTCCGGACATGAACACCGGGGAGCTGTTTTTT
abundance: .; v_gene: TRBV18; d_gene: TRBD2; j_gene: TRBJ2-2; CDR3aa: CASSRREGRANTGELFF; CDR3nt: TGTGCCAGCTCACGTCGGGAGGGCCGGGCGAACACCGGGGAGCTGTTTTTT
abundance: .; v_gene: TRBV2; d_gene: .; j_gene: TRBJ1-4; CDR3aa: CATLPGNPGGEKLFF; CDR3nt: TGTGCCACCCTCCCCGGGAACCCGGGCGGTGAAAAACTGTTTTTT
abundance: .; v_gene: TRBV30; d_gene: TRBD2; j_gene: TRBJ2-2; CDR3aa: CAWSVRAGGTNTGELFF; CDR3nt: TGTGCCTGGAGTGTACGAGCGGGGGGGACCAACACCGGGGAGCTGTTTTTT
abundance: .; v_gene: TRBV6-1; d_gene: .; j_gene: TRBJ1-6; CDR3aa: CASSDGGPDNSPLHF; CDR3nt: TGTGCCAGCAGTGATGGTGGACCGGATAATTCACCCCTCCACTTT
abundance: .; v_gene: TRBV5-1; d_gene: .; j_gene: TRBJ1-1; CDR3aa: CASRPWNLNTEAFF; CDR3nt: TGCGCCAGCCGGCCCTGGAACCTGAACACTGAAGCTTTCTTT
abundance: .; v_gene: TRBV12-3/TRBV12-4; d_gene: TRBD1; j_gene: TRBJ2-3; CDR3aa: CASSQGTGVSYF; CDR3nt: TGTGCCAGCAGTCAAGGGACAGGGGTTTCCTATTTT
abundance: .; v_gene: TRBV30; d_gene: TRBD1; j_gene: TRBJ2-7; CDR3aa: CAWSVMGQGGTKQYF; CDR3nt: TGTGCCTGGAGTGTAATGGGACAGGGAGGTACGAAGCAGTACTTC
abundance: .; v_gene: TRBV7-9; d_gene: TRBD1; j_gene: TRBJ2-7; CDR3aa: CASSLRGGKGQLYEQYF; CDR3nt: TGTGCCAGCAGCTTAAGAGGGGGTAAGGGACAGCTCTACGAGCAGTACTTC
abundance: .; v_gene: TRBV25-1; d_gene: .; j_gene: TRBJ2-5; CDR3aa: CASSEQSKETQYF; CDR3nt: TGTGCCAGCAGTGAACAGTCAAAAGAGACCCAGTACTTC
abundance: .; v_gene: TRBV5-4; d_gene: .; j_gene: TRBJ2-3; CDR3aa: CASSYPNADTQYF; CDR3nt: TGTGCCAGCAGCTACCCCAACGCAGATACGCAGTATTTT
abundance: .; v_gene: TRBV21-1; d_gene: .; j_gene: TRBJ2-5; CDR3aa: CASSNPGQETQYF; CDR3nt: TGTGCCAGCAGCAACCCAGGGCAGGAGACCCAGTACTTC
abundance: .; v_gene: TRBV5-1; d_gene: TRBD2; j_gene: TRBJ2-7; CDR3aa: CASSLAASGDYEQYF; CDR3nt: TGCGCCAGCAGCTTGGCCGCTAGCGGGGATTACGAGCAGTACTTC
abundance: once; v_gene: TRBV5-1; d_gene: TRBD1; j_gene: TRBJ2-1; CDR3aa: CASSTGQGTYNEQFF; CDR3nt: TGCGCCAGCAGCACCGGACAGGGGACCTACAATGAGCAGTTCTTC
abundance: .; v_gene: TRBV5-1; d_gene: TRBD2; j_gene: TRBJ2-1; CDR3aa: CASSLLTSGGHNEQFF; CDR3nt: TGCGCCAGCAGCTTATTAACTAGCGGGGGGCACAATGAGCAGTTCTTC
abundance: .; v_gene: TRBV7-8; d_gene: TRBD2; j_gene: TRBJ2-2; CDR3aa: CASSPRPGGSTGELFF; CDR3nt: TGTGCCAGCAGCCCCCGTCCGGGGGGTAGCACCGGGGAGCTGTTTTTT
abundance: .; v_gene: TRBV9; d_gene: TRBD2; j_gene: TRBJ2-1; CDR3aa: CASSVGAASGSTDEQFF; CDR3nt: TGTGCCAGCAGCGTAGGAGCGGCTAGCGGGAGTACCGATGAGCAGTTCTTC
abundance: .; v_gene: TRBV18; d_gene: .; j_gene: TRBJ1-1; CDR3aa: CASSLWTENTEAFF; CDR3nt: TGTGCCAGCTCACTGTGGACCGAGAACACTGAAGCTTTCTTT
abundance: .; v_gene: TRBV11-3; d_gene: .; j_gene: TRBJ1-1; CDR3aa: CASSYSGGNTEAFF; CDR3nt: TGTGCCAGCAGCTACTCCGGGGGGAACACTGAAGCTTTCTTT
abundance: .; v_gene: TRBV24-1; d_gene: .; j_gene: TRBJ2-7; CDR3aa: CATSDSQQGGRIEQYF; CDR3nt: TGTGCCACCAGTGATTCTCAACAGGGAGGTCGCATCGAGCAGTACTTC
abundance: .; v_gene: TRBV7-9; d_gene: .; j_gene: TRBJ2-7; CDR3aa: CASSQGDPRDPQYF; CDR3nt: TGTGCCAGCAGCCAAGGGGACCCGCGCGATCCGCAGTACTTC
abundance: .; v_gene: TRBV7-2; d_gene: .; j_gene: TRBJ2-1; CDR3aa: CASSLGPTNEQFF; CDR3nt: TGTGCCAGCAGCTTAGGGCCTACCAATGAGCAGTTCTTC
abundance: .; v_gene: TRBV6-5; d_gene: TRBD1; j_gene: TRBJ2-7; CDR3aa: CATEKQGKSSYEQYF; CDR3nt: TGTGCCACCGAGAAACAGGGGAAGAGCTCCTACGAGCAGTACTTC
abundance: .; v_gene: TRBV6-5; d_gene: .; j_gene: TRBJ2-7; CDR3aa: CASSYSSRGYEQYF; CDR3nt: TGTGCCAGCAGTTACTCGAGCAGGGGCTACGAGCAGTACTTC
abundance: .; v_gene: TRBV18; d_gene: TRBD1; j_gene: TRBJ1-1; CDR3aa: CASSPLDRGLDTEAFF; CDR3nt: TGTGCCAGCTCACCCCTGGACAGGGGGTTGGACACTGAAGCTTTCTTT